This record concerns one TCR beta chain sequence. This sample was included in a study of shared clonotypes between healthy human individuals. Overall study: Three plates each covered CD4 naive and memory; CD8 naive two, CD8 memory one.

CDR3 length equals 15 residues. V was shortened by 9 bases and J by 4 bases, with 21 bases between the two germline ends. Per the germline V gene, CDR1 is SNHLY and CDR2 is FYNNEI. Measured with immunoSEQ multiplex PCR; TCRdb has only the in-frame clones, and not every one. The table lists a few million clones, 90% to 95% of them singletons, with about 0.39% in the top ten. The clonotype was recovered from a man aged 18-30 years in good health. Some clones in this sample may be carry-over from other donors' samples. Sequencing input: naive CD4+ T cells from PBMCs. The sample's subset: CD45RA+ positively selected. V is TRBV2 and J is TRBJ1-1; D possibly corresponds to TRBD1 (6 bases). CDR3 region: CASRILRGQGTEAFF. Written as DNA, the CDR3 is TGTGCCAGTCGGATCCTCAGGGGTCAGGGCACTGAAGCTTTCTTT.